This entry lists 15 T cell receptor beta chains sequenced from one sample in a study of Tregs in tolerant kidney transplant recipients (dated by TCRdb to the late 2010s). Library construction relied on the immunoSEQ multiplex PCR assay. The source is immuneACCESS, and TCRdb retained only in-frame sequences with V and J called. Part of the clones is not carried over; for the studies checked, unresolved V genes explain less than half of this, and the remainder is unexplained. This sample comprises about 240,000 clones, about 80% of them detected only once. Of the sample, less than 0.75% falls within the top ten clones. Sequences were obtained from CD4+ T cells from blood. Receptors originate from a human donor in good health.

CDR3 amino acids: CASSPDGMTNYGYTF. In DNA, the CDR3 is TGCGCCAGCAGCCCCGACGGAATGACTAACTATGGCTACACCTTC. The chain couples TRBV5-1 to TRBJ1-2; no clear D gene. The germline V gene encodes CDR1 SGHRS and CDR2 YFSETQ. The V end lost 4 bases, the J end lost 0 bases, and 13 bases lay between the germline ends. The CDR3 length is 15 residues. Variable domain in full (rest from reference TRBV5-1 and TRBJ1-2): KAGVTQTPRYLIKTRGQQVTLSCSPISGHRSVSWYQQTPGQGLQFLFEYFSETQRNKGNFPGRFSGRQFSNSRSEMNVSTLELGDSALYLCASSPDGMTNYGYTFGSGTRLTVV.

This clone was counted only a few times. This chain links TRBV25-1 with TRBJ2-3; D is uncertain. Germline CDR1 MGHDK, CDR2 SYGVNS. V was trimmed by 2 bases and J by 1 base, leaving 10 bases between them. This CDR3 has 15 residues. The CDR3 region has the DNA TGTGCCAGCAGTGAAAGGCCTCTTGGCACAGATACGCAGTATTTT. This codes for CASSERPLGTDTQYF.

V gene TRBV7-2 combines with J gene TRBJ2-5, with D perhaps TRBD2 (7 bases). This CDR3 contains 15 residues. With 1 base removed from V and 6 bases from J, the gap between germline ends came to 15 bases. In germline, CDR1 is SGHTA, CDR2 FQGNSA. In DNA form, the CDR3 reads TGTGCCAGCAGCTTAGATCAGGGGAGGGAGAAGACCCAGTACTTC. Protein: CASSLDQGREKTQYF.

The gene calls are TRBV9 and TRBJ1-1, with TRBD1 matching 9 bases. J lost 1 base, V lost 4 bases, and 5 bases had no gene match. The CDR3 length is 15 residues. In germline, CDR1 is SGDLS, CDR2 YYNGEE. The CDR3 region has the DNA TGTGCCAGCAGCTCAACGACAGGGGGGAACACTGAAGCTTTCTTT. Its translation: CASSSTTGGNTEAFF.

The CDR3 DNA follows: TGTGCCTGGAGTGTAAGCACCTACGAGCAGTACTTC. Translation: CAWSVSTYEQYF. The chain is built from TRBV30 and TRBJ2-7; D call uncertain. The V gene's germline CDR1 is GTSNPN and CDR2 SVGIG (reference sequence). The CDR3 length is 12 residues. V was pared by 0 bases and J by 2 bases, with 5 bases between.

The chain carries TRBV5-4 and TRBJ2-2; maybe TRBD1 (5 bases). Germline V CDR1 and CDR2: SGHNT, YYREEE (reference sequence). V dropped 4 bases and J dropped 7 bases, with 11 bases sitting between them. The CDR3 runs 13 residues. The CDR3 bases are TGTGCCAGCAGCCTAGGGGTGGGCGGGGAGCTGTTTTTT. Encoded protein: CASSLGVGGELFF.

This clone was picked up a small number of times. The chain carries TRBV5-1 and TRBJ2-1, with D perhaps given as TRBD1 or TRBD2 (5 bases each). Germline CDR1 and CDR2: SGHRS and YFSETQ. V dropped 2 bases and J dropped 3 bases, with 9 bases sitting between them. The CDR3 consists of 14 residues. The CDR3 region is CASSFGAVYNEQFF. The DNA for the CDR3 is TGCGCCAGCAGCTTCGGGGCTGTCTACAATGAGCAGTTCTTC.

V gene TRBV9 combines with J gene TRBJ2-5; D may be TRBD2 (5 bases). There are 15 residues in the CDR3. Germline V gene data show CDR1 as SGDLS and CDR2 as YYNGEE. Trimming took off 4 bases at V and 1 base at J, with 14 bases between the two ends. The CDR3: CASSRSGTIQETQYF. The CDR3 DNA reads as TGTGCCAGCAGCCGCTCGGGAACCATCCAAGAGACCCAGTACTTC.

This clone was observed a few times. The V and J genes are TRBV10-3 and TRBJ1-2, with D perhaps matching TRBD1 (5 bases). V was pared by 7 bases and J by 5 bases, with 20 bases between. CDR3 length equals 15 residues. The germline V gene has CDR1 ENHRY and CDR2 SYGVKD. The CDR3 nucleotides read TGTGCCATCACCCCGGGGAAGGGGCCGGGGTATGGCTACACCTTC. It translates to CAITPGKGPGYGYTF.

The chain carries TRBV30 and TRBJ2-5; 7 nucleotides agree with TRBD2. The V segment lost 3 bases and the J segment 7 bases; nucleotides outside the gene matches: 14. The CDR3 length is 15 residues. Germline V gives CDR1 GTSNPN, CDR2 SVGIG (reference sequence). DNA of the CDR3: TGTGCCTGGAGGAGGTCAACGGGAGGCCGGAGGACCCAGTACTTC. It is translated as CAWRRSTGGRRTQYF.

This chain links TRBV7-3 with TRBJ1-1; no definite D call. In germline, CDR1 is SGHTA, CDR2 FQGTGA. Trimming shortened V by 3 bases and J by 1 base, and 12 bases separated the two germline ends. The length of the CDR3 is 15 residues. CDR3 sequence reads: CASSLYSPGNTEAFF. In nucleotides, the CDR3 is TGTGCCAGCAGCTTGTATTCTCCGGGGAACACTGAAGCTTTCTTT.

The chain has TRBV15 and TRBJ1-2, with a weak D call TRBD1 (6 bases). V dropped 5 bases and J dropped 4 bases, with 17 bases sitting between them. The CDR3 is made up of 15 amino acids. Germline V CDR1 and CDR2: LNHNV, YYDKDF (reference sequence). CDR3 protein: CATSVGPDSAYGYTF. CDR3 in DNA: TGTGCCACCAGCGTTGGACCGGACAGTGCCTATGGCTACACCTTC. Variable domain in full (rest from reference TRBV15 and TRBJ1-2): DAMVIQNPRYQVTQFGKPVTLSCSQTLNHNVMYWYQQKSSQAPKLLFHYYDKDFNNEADTPDNFQSRRPNTSFCFLDIRSPGLGDTAMYLCATSVGPDSAYGYTFGSGTRLTVV.

The V call is TRBV6-5, the J call TRBJ2-5, with D perhaps assigned TRBD1 or TRBD2 (5 bases each). The CDR3 runs to 15 residues. With 0 bases removed from V and 2 bases from J, the gap between germline ends came to 10 bases. CDR1 and CDR2 (germline): MNHEY, SVGAGI. The CDR3 nucleotides read TGTGCCAGCAGTTACTCACCGGGACGTCAAGAGACCCAGTACTTC. Protein product: CASSYSPGRQETQYF.

The chain employs TRBV18 and TRBJ2-7; the D call may be TRBD1 or TRBD2 (5 bases each). CDR1 is KGHSH, CDR2 LQKENI, per germline. This CDR3 is 14 amino acids long. V was shortened by 5 bases and J by 2 bases, with 13 bases between the two germline ends. Here the CDR3 reads CASSTGTAAYEQYF. CDR3 sequence (DNA): TGTGCCAGCTCAACCGGGACCGCGGCCTACGAGCAGTACTTC.

The chain has TRBV7-6 and TRBJ2-1; a weak D match, TRBD1 (7 bases). The CDR3 is 17 amino acids. V lost 0 bases and J lost 6, with 18 bases in between. Germline CDR1 and CDR2: SGHVS and FNYEAQ. The CDR3 sequence: CASSLAWRGQKGNEQFF. The CDR3 nucleotides read TGTGCCAGCAGCTTAGCGTGGAGGGGGCAAAAGGGCAATGAGCAGTTCTTC.